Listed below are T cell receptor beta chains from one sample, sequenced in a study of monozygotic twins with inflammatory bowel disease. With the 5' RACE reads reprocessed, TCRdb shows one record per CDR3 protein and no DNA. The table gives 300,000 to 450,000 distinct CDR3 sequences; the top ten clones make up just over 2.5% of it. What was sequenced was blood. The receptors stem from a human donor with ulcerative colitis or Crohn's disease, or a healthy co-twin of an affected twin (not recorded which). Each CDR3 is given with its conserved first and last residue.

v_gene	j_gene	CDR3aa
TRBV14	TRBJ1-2	CASSQDSGADYGYTF
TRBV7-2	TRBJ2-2	CASSGLAELTGELFF
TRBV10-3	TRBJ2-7	CAIRGSPSGHHTYEQYF
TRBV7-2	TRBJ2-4	CASSEASERAKNIQYF
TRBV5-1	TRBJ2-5	CASSRLASGLQETQYF
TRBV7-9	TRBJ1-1	CASSLVTPIEAFF
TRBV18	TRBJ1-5	CASSPLGQGELQHF
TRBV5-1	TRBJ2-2	CASSAYQQETGELFF
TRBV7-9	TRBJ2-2	CASSPPGELFF
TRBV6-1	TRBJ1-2	CASSTTGAGYGYTF
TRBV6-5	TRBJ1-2	CASSSYYHDEAANYGYTF
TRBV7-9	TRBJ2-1	CASSPGLALNEQFF
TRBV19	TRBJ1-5	CASSINRQPNQPQHF
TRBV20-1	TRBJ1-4	CSASDNVQEKLFF
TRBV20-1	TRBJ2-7	CSAKLPDRWAYEQYF
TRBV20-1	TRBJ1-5	CSARQGAREQPQHF
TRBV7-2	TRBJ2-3	CASSLGGLGRNF
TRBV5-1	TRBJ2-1	CASSSTASGGYEQFF
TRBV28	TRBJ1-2	CASTLWETNYGYTF
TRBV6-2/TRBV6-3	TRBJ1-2	CASRGARLYGYTF
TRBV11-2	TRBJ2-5	CASSPRLRLAGNPLETQYF
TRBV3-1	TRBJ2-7	CASSQEDGFSYEQYF
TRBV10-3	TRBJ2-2	CAIRADENTGELFF
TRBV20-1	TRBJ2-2	CSAQENTGELFF
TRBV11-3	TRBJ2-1	CASKRGLPLYEQFF
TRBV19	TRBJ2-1	CASSTLLAGAYNEQFF
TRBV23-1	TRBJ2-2	CASSHGDGTSNTGELFF
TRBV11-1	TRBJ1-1	CASSPSSSSRQQAFF
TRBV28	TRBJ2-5	CASSLTADFQETQYF
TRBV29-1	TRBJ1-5	CSVGDRVNQPQHF
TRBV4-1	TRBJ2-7	CASSHRSVGQGGYEQYF
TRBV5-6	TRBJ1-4	CASSPDRVGEKLFF
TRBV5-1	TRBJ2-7	CASSWGAGALSYEQYF
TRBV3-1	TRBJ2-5	CASSPAGLALQETQYF
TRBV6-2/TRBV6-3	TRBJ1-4	CASSYAGATNEKLFF
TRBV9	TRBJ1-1	CASSVQGGHTEAFF
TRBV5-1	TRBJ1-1	CASSLEGRGGTEAFF
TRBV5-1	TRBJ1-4	CASSLGSGSKLFF
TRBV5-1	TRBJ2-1	CASSSGGRNNEQFF
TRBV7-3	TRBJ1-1	CASSLKGPLQGPNTEAFF
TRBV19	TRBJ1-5	CASSRTDRGLRSNQPQHF
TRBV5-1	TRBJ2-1	CASSFGGYYNEQFF
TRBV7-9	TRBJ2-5	CASGGVETQYF
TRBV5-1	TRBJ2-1	CASSNGTSGGSYNEQFF
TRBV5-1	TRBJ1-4	CASSAGQGTEKLFF
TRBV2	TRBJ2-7	CASSVRGYEQYF
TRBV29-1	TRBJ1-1	CSVEDFGPAGRASGTEAFF
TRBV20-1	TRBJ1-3	CSARRSGGSSGNTIYF
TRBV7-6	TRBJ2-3	CASSLGPTDTQYF
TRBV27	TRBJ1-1	CASSLRGKAFF
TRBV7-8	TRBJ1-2	CASSLNSLANYGYTF
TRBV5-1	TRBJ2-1	CASLFRREQFF
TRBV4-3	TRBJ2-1	CASSHPGLAGTADEQFF
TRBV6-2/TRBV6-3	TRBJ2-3	CASSNDRVRTDTQYF
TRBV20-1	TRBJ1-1	CSARQGAGTEAFF
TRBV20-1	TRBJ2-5	CSARPGTYQETQYF
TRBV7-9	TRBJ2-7	CASSPGQIVREQYF
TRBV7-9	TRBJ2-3	CASSLWGQTTDTQYF